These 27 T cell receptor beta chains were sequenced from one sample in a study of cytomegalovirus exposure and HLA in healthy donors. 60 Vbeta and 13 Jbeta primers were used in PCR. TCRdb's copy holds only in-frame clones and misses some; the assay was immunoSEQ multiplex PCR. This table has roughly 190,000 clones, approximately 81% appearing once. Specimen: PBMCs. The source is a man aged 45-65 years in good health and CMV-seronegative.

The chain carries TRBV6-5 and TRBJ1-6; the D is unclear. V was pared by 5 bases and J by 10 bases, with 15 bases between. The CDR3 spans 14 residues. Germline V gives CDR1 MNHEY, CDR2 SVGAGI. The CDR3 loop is CASSGGGVGSPLHF. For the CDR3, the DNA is TGTGCCAGCAGTGGTGGCGGGGTAGGGTCACCCCTCCACTTT.

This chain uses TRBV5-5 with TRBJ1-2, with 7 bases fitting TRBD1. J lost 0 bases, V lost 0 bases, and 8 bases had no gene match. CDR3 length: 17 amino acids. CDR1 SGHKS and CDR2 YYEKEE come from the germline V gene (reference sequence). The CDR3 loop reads CASSLVTGKDPNYGYTF. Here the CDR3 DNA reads TGTGCCAGCAGCTTGGTGACAGGGAAGGACCCTAACTATGGCTACACCTTC.

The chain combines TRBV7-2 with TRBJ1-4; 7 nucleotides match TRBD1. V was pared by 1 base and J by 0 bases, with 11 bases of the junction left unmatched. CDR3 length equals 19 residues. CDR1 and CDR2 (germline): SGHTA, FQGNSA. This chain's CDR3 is CASSLGSGTVSATNEKLFF. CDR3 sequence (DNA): TGTGCCAGCAGCTTAGGTTCCGGGACAGTTAGTGCAACTAATGAAAAACTGTTTTTT.

For the CDR3, the DNA is TGTGCCACCAGCATATCCCTCACGAGTTCTAGCACAGATACGCAGTATTTT. Protein: CATSISLTSSSTDTQYF. The chain uses TRBV15 and TRBJ2-3; D is ambiguous. Germline V CDR1 and CDR2: LNHNV, YYDKDF (reference sequence). V was trimmed by 4 bases and J by 0 bases, leaving 17 bases between them. The CDR3 consists of 17 residues.

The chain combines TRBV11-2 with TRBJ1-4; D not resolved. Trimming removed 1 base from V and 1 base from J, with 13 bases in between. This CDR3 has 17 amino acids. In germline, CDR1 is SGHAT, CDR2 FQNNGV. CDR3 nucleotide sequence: TGTGCCAGCAGCTTAGGACCTAGGAGCAGAACTAATGAAAAACTGTTTTTT. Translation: CASSLGPRSRTNEKLFF.

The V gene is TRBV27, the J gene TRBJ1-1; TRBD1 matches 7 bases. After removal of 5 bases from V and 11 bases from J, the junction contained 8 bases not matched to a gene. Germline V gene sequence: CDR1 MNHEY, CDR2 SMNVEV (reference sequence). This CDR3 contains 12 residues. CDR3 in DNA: TGTGCCAGCAGTAGGACGACAGGGAGCGCTTTCTTT. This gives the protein CASSRTTGSAFF.

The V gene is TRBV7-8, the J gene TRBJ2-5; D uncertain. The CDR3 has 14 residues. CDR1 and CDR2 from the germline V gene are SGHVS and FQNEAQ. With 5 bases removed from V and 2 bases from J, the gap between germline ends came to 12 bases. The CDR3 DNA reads TGTGCCAGCAGCGTACGCGGTAGACAAGAGACCCAGTACTTC. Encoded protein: CASSVRGRQETQYF. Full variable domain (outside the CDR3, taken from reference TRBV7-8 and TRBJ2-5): GAGVSQSPRYKVAKRGQDVALRCDPISGHVSLFWYQQALGQGPEFLTYFQNEAQLDKSGLPSDRFFAERPEGSVSTLKIQRTQQEDSAVYLCASSVRGRQETQYFGPGTRLLVL.

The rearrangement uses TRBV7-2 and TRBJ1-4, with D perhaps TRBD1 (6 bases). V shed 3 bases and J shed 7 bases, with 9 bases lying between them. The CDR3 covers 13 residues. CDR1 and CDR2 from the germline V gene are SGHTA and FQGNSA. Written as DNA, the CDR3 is TGTGCCAGCAGCTTTGCAGGGGTTGAAAAACTGTTTTTT. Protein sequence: CASSFAGVEKLFF. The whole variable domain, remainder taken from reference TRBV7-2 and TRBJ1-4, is GAGVSQSPSNKVTEKGKDVELRCDPISGHTALYWYRQSLGQGLEFLIYFQGNSAPDKSGLPSDRFSAERTGGSVSTLTIQRTQQEDSAVYLCASSFAGVEKLFFGSGTQLSVL.

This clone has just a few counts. The CDR3 sequence is CASSVQDISNQPQHF. The CDR3 DNA sequence: TGTGCCAGCAGTGTCCAGGATATTAGCAATCAGCCCCAGCATTTT. The chain couples TRBV6-1 to TRBJ1-5; no reliable D call. The V and J ends lost 4 bases and 0 bases respectively, with 10 bases between them. CDR3 size: 15 residues. Germline assignment: CDR1 MNHNS and CDR2 SASEGT.

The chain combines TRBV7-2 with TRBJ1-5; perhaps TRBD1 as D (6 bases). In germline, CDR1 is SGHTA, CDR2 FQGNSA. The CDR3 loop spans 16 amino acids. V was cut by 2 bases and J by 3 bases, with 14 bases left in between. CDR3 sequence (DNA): TGTGCCAGCAGCTTAACTGGGACACGTGTCAATCAGCCCCAGCATTTT. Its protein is CASSLTGTRVNQPQHF.

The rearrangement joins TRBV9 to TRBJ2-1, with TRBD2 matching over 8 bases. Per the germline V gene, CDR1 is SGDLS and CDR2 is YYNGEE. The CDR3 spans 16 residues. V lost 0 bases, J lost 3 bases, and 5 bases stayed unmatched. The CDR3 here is CASSVDGGANYNEQFF. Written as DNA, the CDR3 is TGTGCCAGCAGCGTAGACGGGGGGGCCAACTACAATGAGCAGTTCTTC.

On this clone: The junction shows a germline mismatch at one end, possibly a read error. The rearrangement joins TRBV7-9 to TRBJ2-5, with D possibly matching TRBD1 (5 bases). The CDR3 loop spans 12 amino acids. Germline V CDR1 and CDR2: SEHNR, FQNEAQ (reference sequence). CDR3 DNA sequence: TGTGCCAGCAGCGACAGCCAAGAGGCCCAGTACTTC. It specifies CASSDSQEAQYF.

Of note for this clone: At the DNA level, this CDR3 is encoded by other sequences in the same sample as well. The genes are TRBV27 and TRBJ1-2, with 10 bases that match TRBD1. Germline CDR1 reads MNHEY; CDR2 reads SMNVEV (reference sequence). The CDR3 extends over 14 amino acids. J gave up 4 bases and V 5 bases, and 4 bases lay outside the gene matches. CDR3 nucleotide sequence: TGTGCCAGCAGTCCTGGACAGGGGGGCTATGGCTACACCTTC. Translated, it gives CASSPGQGGYGYTF.

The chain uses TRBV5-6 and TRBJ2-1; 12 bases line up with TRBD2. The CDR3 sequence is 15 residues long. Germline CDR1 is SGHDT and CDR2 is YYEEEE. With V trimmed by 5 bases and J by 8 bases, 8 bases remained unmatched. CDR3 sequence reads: CASRPSGGALDEQFF. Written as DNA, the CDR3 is TGTGCCAGCAGACCTAGCGGGGGGGCCCTCGATGAGCAGTTCTTC.

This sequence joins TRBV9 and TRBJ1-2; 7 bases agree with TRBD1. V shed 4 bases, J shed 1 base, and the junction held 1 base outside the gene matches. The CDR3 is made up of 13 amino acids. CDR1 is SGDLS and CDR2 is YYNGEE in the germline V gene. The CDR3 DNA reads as TGTGCCAGCAGCTGGGACAGTAACTATGGCTACACCTTC. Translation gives CASSWDSNYGYTF.

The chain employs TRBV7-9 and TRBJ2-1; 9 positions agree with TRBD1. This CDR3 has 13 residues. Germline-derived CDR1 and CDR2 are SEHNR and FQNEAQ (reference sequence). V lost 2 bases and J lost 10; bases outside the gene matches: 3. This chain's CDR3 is CASSLTGGNEQFF. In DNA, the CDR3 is TGTGCCAGCAGCTTAACAGGGGGCAACGAGCAGTTCTTC.

In DNA, the CDR3 is TGTGCCAGCAGCGTAGGGCCCCGAGGCTCCTACGAGCAGTACTTC. This encodes CASSVGPRGSYEQYF. The chain links TRBV9 to TRBJ2-7; no definite D call. Per germline, CDR1 SGDLS and CDR2 YYNGEE. This CDR3 has 15 residues. Trimming removed 0 bases from V and 0 bases from J, with 10 bases in between. Combining the CDR3 with reference TRBV9 and TRBJ2-7 gives the whole variable domain DSGVTQTPKHLITATGQRVTLRCSPRSGDLSVYWYQQSLDQGLQFLIQYYNGEERAKGNILERFSAQQFPDLHSELNLSSLELGDSALYFCASSVGPRGSYEQYFGPGTRLTVT.

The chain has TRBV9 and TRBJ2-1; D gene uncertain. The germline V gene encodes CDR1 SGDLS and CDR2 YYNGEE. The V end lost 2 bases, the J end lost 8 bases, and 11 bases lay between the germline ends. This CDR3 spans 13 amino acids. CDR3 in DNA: TGTGCCAGCAGCGTGGCCTTTTTGCATGAGCAGTTCTTC. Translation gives CASSVAFLHEQFF.

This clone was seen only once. CDR3 nucleotide sequence: TGTGCCAGCAGCGTGACAGGGGGATATGCAGATACGCAGTATTTT. Translation gives CASSVTGGYADTQYF. The gene calls are TRBV9 and TRBJ2-3; 9 bases map to TRBD1. The CDR3 runs to 15 residues. The V segment lost 2 bases and the J segment 4 bases; nucleotides outside the gene matches: 5. From germline, CDR1 is SGDLS and CDR2 YYNGEE.

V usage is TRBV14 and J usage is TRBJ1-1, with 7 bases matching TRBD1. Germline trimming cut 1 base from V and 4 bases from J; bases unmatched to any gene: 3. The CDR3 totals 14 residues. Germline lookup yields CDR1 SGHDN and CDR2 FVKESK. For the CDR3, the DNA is TGTGCCAGCAGCCAAGTTTCAGGGGGCACTGAAGCTTTCTTT. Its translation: CASSQVSGGTEAFF. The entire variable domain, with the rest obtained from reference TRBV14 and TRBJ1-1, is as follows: EAGVTQFPSHSVIEKGQTVTLRCDPISGHDNLYWYRRVMGKEIKFLLHFVKESKQDESGMPNNRFLAERTGGTYSTLKVQPAELEDSGVYFCASSQVSGGTEAFFGQGTRLTVV.

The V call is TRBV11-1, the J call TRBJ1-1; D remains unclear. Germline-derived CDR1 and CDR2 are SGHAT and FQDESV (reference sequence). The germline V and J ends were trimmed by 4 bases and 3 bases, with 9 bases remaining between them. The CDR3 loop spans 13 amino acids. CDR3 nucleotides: TGTGCCAGCAGCTCGATGTCAGACACTGAAGCTTTCTTT. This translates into CASSSMSDTEAFF. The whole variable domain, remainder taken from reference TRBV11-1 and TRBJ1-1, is EAEVAQSPRYKITEKSQAVAFWCDPISGHATLYWYRQILGQGPELLVQFQDESVVDDSQLPKDRFSAERLKGVDSTLKIQPAELGDSAMYLCASSSMSDTEAFFGQGTRLTVV.

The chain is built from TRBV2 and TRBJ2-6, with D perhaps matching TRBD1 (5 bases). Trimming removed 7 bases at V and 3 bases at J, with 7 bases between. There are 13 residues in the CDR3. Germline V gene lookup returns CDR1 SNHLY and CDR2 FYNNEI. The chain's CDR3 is CASTRDGANVLTF. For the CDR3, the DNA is TGTGCCAGCACCAGGGATGGGGCCAACGTCCTGACTTTC.

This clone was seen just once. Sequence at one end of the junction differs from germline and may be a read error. CDR3 nucleotide sequence: TGTTCCAGCAGCTTAGCAGGGGCAAATGAAAAACTGTTTTTT. This encodes CSSSLAGANEKLFF. The V call is TRBV7-9, the J call TRBJ1-4; D is perhaps TRBD1 (6 bases). The CDR3 runs 14 residues. Germline CDR1 and CDR2: SEHNR and FQNEAQ (reference sequence).

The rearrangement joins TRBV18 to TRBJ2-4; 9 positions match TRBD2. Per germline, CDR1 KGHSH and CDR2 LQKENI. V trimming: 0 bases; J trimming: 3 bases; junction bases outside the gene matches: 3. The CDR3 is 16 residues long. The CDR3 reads CASSPPGLALKNIQYF. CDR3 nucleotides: TGTGCCAGCTCACCACCGGGACTAGCCCTCAAAAACATTCAGTACTTC.

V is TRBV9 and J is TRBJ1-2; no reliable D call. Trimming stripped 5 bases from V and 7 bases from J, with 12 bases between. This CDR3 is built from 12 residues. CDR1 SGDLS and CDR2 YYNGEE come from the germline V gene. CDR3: CASRTTMSGYTF. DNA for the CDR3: TGTGCCAGCAGAACCACTATGAGTGGCTACACCTTC.

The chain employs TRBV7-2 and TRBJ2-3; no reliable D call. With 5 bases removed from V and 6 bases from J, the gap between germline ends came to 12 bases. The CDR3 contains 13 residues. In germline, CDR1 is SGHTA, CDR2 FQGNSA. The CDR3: CASSPSWADTQYF. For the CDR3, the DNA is TGTGCCAGCAGCCCGAGTTGGGCGGATACGCAGTATTTT.

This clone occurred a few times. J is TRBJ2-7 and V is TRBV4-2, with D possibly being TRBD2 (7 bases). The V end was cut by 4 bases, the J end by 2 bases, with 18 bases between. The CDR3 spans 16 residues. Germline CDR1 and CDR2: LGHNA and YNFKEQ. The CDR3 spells CASSPNWRGLAYEQYF. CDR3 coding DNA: TGTGCCAGCAGCCCAAATTGGCGGGGGCTTGCCTACGAGCAGTACTTC.